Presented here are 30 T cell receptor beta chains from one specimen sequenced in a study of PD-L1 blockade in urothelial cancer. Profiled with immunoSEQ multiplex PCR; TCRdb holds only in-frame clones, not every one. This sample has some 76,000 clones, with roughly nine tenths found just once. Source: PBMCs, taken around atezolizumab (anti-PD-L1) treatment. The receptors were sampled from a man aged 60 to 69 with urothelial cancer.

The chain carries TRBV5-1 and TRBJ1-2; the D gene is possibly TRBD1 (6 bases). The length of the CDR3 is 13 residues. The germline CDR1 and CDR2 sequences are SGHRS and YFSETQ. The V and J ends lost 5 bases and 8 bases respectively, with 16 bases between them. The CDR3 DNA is TGCGCCAGCAGATCCACGGCAGGGGAGGGCTACACCTTC. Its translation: CASRSTAGEGYTF.

The chain's CDR3 is CASSRGQANYGYTF. As DNA, the CDR3 is TGTGCCAGCAGTAGGGGACAGGCGAACTATGGCTACACCTTC. The rearrangement uses TRBV28 and TRBJ1-2; 8 bases map to TRBD1. J lost 2 bases, V lost 5 bases, and 4 bases had no gene match. Germline CDR1 is MDHEN and CDR2 is SYDVKM. The CDR3 sequence is 14 residues long.

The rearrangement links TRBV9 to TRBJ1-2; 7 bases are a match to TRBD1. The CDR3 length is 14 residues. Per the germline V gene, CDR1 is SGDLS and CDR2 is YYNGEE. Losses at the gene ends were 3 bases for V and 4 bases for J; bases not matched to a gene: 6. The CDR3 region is CASSEGGTAYGYTF. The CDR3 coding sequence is TGTGCCAGCAGCGAGGGCGGGACAGCCTATGGCTACACCTTC.

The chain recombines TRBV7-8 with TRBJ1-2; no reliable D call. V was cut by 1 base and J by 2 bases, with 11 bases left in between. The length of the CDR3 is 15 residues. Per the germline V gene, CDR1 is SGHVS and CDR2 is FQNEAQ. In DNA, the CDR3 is TGTGCCAGCAGCTTAGTCATCTCGGTCAACTATGGCTACACCTTC. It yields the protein CASSLVISVNYGYTF.

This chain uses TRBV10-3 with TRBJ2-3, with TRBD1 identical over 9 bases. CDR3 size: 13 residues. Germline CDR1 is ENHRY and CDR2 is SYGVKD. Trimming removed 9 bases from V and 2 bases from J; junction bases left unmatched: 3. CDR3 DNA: TGTGCCATTGGGACAGGGCCCACAGATACGCAGTATTTT. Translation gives CAIGTGPTDTQYF.

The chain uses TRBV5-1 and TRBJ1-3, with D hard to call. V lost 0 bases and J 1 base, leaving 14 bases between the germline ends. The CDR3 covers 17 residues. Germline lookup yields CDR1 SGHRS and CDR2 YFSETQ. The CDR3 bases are TGCGCCAGCAGCTTGGAATACCTGTCGGGATCTGGAAACACCATATATTTT. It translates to CASSLEYLSGSGNTIYF. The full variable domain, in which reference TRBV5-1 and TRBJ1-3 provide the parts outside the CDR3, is KAGVTQTPRYLIKTRGQQVTLSCSPISGHRSVSWYQQTPGQGLQFLFEYFSETQRNKGNFPGRFSGRQFSNSRSEMNVSTLELGDSALYLCASSLEYLSGSGNTIYFGEGSWLTVV.

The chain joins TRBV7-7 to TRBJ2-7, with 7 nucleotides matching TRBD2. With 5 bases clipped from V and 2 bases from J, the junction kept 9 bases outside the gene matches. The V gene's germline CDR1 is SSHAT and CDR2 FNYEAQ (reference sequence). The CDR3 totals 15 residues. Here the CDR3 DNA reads TGTGCCAGCAGCCCAGGGACTACTCCCACCTACGAGCAGTACTTC. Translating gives CASSPGTTPTYEQYF. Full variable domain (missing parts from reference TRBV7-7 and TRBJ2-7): GAGVSQSPRYKVTKRGQDVTLRCDPISSHATLYWYQQALGQGPEFLTYFNYEAQPDKSGLPSDRFSAERPEGSISTLTIQRTEQRDSAMYRCASSPGTTPTYEQYFGPGTRLTVT.

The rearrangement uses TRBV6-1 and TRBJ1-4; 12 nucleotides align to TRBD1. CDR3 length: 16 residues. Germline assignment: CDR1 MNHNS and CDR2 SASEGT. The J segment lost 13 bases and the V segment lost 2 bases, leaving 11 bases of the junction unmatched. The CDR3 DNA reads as TGTGCCAGCAGTGAAATAGGGACAGGGGGCTCGAAAGGACTGTTTTTT. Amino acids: CASSEIGTGGSKGLFF.

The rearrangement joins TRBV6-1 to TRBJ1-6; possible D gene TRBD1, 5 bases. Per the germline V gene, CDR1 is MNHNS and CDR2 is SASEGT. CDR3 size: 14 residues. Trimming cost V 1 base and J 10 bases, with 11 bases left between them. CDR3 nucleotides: TGTGCCAGCAGTGAAGGGGGCTTGATCTCACCCCTCCACTTT. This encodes CASSEGGLISPLHF.

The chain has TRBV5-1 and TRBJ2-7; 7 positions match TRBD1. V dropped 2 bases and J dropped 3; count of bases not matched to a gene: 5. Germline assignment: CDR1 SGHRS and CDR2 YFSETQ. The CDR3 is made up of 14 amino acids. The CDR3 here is CASSFTGQLYEQYF. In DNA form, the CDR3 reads TGCGCCAGCAGCTTTACGGGACAGCTCTACGAGCAGTACTTC.

CDR3 DNA: TGTGCCAGCAGTAGCTCCGGGACAGGGGGCCTCCAGCAGTACTTC. Protein sequence: CASSSSGTGGLQQYF. V gene TRBV7-9 combines with J gene TRBJ2-7; 12 bases are shared with TRBD1. The CDR3 extends over 15 amino acids. Germline CDR1 reads SEHNR; CDR2 reads FQNEAQ (reference sequence). The V segment lost 6 bases and the J segment 8 bases; nucleotides outside the gene matches: 11.

This chain's CDR3 is CSVAGPYEQYF. The CDR3 nucleotides read TGCAGTGTAGCGGGCCCCTACGAGCAGTACTTC. The V and J genes are TRBV20-1 and TRBJ2-7; 7 bases line up with TRBD2. With 7 bases clipped from V and 2 bases from J, the junction kept 2 bases outside the gene matches. This CDR3 has 11 residues. CDR1 DFQATT and CDR2 SNEGSKA come from the germline V gene (reference sequence).

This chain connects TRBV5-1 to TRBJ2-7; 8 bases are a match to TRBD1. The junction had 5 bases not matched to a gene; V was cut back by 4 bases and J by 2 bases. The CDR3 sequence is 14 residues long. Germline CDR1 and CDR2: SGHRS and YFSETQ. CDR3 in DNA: TGCGCCAGCAGCCACGGACAGGGCACCTACGAGCAGTACTTC. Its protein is CASSHGQGTYEQYF.

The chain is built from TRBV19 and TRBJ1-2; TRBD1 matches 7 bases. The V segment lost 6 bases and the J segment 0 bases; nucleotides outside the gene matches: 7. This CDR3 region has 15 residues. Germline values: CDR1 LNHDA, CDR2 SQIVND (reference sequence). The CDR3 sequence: CASRPGTVSNYGYTF. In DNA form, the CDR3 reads TGTGCCAGTAGGCCCGGGACAGTTTCTAACTATGGCTACACCTTC.

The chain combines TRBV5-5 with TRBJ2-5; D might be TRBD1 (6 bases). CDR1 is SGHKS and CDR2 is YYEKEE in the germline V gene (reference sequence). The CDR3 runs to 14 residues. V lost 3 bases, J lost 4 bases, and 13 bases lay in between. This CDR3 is CASSYNRVSETQYF. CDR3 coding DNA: TGTGCCAGCAGCTACAACAGGGTGTCAGAGACCCAGTACTTC.

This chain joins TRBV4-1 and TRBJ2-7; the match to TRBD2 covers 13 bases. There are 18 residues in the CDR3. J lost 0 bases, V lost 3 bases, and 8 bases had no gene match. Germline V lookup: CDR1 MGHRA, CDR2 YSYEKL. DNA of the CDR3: TGCGCCAGCAGCCAGGAGGGGGGACTAGCGGGGATCTCCTACGAGCAGTACTTC. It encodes CASSQEGGLAGISYEQYF.

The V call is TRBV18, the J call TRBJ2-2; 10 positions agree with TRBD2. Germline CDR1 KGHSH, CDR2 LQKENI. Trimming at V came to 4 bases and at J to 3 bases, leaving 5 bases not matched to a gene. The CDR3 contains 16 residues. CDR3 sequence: CASSRSSGGDTGELFF. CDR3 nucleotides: TGTGCCAGCTCACGGTCTAGCGGGGGAGACACCGGGGAGCTGTTTTTT.

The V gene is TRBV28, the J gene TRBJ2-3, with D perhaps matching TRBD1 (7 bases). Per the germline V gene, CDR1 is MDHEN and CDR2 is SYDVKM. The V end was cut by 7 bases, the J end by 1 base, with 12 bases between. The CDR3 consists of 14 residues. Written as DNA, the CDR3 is TGTGCCAGCACTCCAGGGGGGCGCACAGATACGCAGTATTTT. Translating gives CASTPGGRTDTQYF.

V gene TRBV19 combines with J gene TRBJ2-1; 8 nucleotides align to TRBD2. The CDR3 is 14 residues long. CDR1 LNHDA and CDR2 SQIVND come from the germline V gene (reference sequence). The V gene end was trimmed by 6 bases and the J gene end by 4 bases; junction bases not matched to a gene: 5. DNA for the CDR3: TGTGCCAGTAGCCCCGGGACTAGTTACAATGAGCAGTTCTTC. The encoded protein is CASSPGTSYNEQFF.

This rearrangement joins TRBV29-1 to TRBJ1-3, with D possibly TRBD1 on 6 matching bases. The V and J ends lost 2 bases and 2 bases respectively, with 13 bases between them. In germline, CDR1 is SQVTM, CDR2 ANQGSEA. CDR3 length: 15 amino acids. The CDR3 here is CSVERITGPGNTIYF. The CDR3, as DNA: TGCAGCGTTGAAAGGATAACAGGGCCTGGAAACACCATATATTTT. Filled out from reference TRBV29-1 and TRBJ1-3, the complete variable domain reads SAVISQKPSRDICQRGTSLTIQCQVDSQVTMMFWYRQQPGQSLTLIATANQGSEATYESGFVIDKFPISRPNLTFSTLTVSNMSPEDSSIYLCSVERITGPGNTIYFGEGSWLTVV.

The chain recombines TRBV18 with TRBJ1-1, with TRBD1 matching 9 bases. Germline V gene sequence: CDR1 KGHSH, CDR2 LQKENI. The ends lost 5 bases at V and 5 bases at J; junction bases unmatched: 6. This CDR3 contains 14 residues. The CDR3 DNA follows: TGTGCCAGCTCAGATACAGGGGGCCGGACTGAAGCTTTCTTT. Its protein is CASSDTGGRTEAFF. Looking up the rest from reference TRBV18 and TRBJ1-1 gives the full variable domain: NAGVMQNPRHLVRRRGQEARLRCSPMKGHSHVYWYRQLPEEGLKFMVYLQKENIIDESGMPKERFSAEFPKEGPSILRIQQVVRGDSAAYFCASSDTGGRTEAFFGQGTRLTVV.

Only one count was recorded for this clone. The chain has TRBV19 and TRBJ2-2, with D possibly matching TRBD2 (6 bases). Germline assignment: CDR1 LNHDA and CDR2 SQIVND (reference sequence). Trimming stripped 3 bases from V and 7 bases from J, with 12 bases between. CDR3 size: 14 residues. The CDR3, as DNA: TGTGCCAGTAGTATGGGGACTGGAGGCGGGGAGCTGTTTTTT. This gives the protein CASSMGTGGGELFF.

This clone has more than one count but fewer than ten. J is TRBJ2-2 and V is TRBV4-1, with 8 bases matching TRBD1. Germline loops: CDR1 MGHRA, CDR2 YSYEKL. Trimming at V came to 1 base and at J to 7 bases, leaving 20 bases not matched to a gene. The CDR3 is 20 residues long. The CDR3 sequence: CASSQGPILKTTGDDGELFF. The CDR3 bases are TGCGCCAGCAGCCAAGGACCCATCCTAAAGACGACAGGGGACGACGGGGAGCTGTTTTTT.

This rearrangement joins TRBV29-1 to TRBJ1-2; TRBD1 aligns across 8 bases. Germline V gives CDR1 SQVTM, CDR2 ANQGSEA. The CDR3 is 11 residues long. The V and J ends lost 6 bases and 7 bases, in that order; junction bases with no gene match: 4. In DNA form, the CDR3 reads TGCAGCGTACCGGACAGGGCTGGCTACACCTTC. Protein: CSVPDRAGYTF.

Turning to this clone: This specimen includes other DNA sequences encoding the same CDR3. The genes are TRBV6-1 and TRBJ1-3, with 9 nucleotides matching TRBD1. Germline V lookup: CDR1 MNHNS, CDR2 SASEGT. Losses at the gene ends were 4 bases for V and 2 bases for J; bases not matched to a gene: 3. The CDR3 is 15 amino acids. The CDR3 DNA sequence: TGTGCCAGCAGTGGAACAGGGGGCGCTGGAAACACCATATATTTT. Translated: CASSGTGGAGNTIYF.

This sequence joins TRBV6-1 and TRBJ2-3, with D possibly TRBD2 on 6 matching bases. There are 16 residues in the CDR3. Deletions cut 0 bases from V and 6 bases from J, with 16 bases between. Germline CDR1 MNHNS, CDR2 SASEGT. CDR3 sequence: CASSEARAARGDTQYF. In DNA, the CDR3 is TGTGCCAGCAGTGAAGCCCGGGCCGCCCGGGGGGATACGCAGTATTTT.

CDR3 sequence (DNA): TGCGCCAGCAGCCAAGGGAACAGGGTTATAATGAACACTGAAGCTTTCTTT. This translates into CASSQGNRVIMNTEAFF. This chain joins TRBV4-1 and TRBJ1-1, with D perhaps matching TRBD1 (6 bases). The CDR3 has 17 residues. The V end lost 1 base, the J end lost 0 bases, and 15 bases lay between the germline ends. Per the germline V gene, CDR1 is MGHRA and CDR2 is YSYEKL.

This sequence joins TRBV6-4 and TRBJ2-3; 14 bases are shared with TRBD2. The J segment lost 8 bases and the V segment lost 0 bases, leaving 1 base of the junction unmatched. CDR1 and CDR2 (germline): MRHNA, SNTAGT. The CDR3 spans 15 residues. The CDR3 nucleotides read TGTGCCAGCAGTGACTCGGGACTAGCGGGAGTTACGCAGTATTTT. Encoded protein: CASSDSGLAGVTQYF.

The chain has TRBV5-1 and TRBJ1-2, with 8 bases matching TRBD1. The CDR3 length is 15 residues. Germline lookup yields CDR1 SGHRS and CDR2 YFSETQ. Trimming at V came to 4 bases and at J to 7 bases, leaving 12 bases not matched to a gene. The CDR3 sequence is CASSNRDRGKGGYTF. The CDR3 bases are TGCGCCAGCAGCAATAGAGACAGGGGTAAGGGTGGCTACACCTTC.

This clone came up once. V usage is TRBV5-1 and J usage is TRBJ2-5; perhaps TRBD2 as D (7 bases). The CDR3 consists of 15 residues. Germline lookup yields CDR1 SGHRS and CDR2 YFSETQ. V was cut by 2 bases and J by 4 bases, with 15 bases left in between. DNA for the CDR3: TGCGCCAGCAGCTTAGGGGGGGGGCCAGGAGAGACCCAGTACTTC. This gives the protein CASSLGGGPGETQYF.